Here is one T cell receptor (beta chain) with its context. Germline lookup yields CDR1 SGHTA and CDR2 FQGTGA. The CDR3 is 15 amino acids. V lost 2 bases and J 5 bases, leaving 12 bases between the germline ends. A J-beta primer mix and a sample-barcoded 5' primer were used in a second PCR of about 7 to 12 cycles. Carrying 12 random nucleotides, a template-switch adaptor labeled each individual cDNA molecule. All samples gave at least 3 million CDR3-containing paired-end reads. TCRdb reanalysed the 5' RACE reads using MiXCR and keeps one entry per CDR3 protein. The sample shows roughly 700,000 distinct CDR3 sequences, 32% of them seen only once. This sample was taken from a study of blood T cells in healthy people across ages. Investigators took 8.5 to 10 milliliters of peripheral blood from every donor.

The TCR was taken from a woman of 80 years or more in good health. This sequence joins TRBV7-3 and TRBJ2-2; D gene unclear. The sequencing sample was made of blood. The CDR3 region is CASSLVKGLTGELFF. DNA for the CDR3: TGTGCCAGCAGCTTAGTGAAGGGTTTGACCGGGGAGCTGTTTTTT.